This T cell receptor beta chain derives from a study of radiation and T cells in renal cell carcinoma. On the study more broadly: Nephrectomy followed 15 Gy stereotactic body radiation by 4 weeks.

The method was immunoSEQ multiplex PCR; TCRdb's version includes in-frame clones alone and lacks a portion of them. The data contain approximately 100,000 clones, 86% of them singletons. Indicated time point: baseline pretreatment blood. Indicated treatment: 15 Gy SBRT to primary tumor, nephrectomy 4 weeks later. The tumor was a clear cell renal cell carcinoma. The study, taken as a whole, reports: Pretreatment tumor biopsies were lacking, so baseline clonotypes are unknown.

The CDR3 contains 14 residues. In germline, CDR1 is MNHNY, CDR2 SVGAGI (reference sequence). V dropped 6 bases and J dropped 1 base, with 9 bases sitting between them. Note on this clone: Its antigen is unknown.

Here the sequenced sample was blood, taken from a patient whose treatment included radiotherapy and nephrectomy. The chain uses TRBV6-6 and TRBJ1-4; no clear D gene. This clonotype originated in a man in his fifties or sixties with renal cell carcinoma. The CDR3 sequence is CASREDLTNEKLFF. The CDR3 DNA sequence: TGTGCCAGCAGGGAGGACCTAACTAATGAAAAACTGTTTTTT.